The rows below give T cell receptor beta chains drawn from one sample of a study of blood T cell repertoires in COVID-19. Assay: immunoSEQ multiplex PCR; the TCRdb copy retains only in-frame clones and omits some. The sample contains some 50,000 clones, around 86% of which appear only once. Sequenced input: peripheral blood. These receptors were taken from a man aged 40-55 years with active COVID-19. Both conserved end residues are part of each CDR3. The order of the fields is V gene, J gene, CDR3 protein.

V: TRBV7-9
J: TRBJ2-1
CDR3: CASSPPGTGRRYNEQFF

V: TRBV12-5
J: TRBJ2-2
CDR3: CASGLGTGKVVRELFF

V: TRBV28
J: TRBJ2-3
CDR3: CASRPTTGIISTDTQYF

V: TRBV27
J: TRBJ1-2
CDR3: CASSTSFPGQGANYGYTF

V: TRBV12-3/TRBV12-4
J: TRBJ1-5
CDR3: CASSLSAGAPQHF

V: TRBV5-1
J: TRBJ2-1
CDR3: CASSLEVSVLTYNEQFF

V: TRBV4-2
J: TRBJ2-1
CDR3: CASSYRLAGNYEQFF

V: TRBV27
J: TRBJ2-3
CDR3: CASSSSGSKQYF

V: TRBV29-1
J: TRBJ1-3
CDR3: CSVEGVLGNTIYF

V: TRBV4-1
J: TRBJ2-7
CDR3: CASSLLLAGGPYEQYF

V: TRBV18
J: TRBJ2-3
CDR3: CASRAAGSRTDTQYF

V: TRBV14
J: TRBJ2-3
CDR3: CASSPGTVSLFSTDTQYF

V: TRBV29-1
J: TRBJ1-2
CDR3: CSVPGGQGSNYGYTF